One and the same sample provided the 25 T cell receptor beta chains below, sequenced in a study of T cells in Graves' hyperthyroidism and ophthalmopathy. RNA transcripts served as the template for amplifying TCR beta CDR3 regions. The HTBI set primed first-round TCR CDR3 RT-PCR. Using its own MiXCR run on the multiplex PCR reads, TCRdb lists one record per CDR3 protein. The repertoire consists of hundreds of thousands of distinct CDR3 sequences, with approximately 14% occurring once and the leading ten covering roughly 7.7%. Sequenced: blood. These receptors originate from a woman aged 18-29 years with Graves' hyperthyroidism.

This clonotype was observed at least ten times. The chain is built from TRBV18 and TRBJ2-7, with TRBD1 matching 8 bases. The germline V gene has CDR1 KGHSH and CDR2 LQKENI. V was clipped by 3 bases and J by 4 bases; unmatched bases: 5. The CDR3 is 14 residues long. The CDR3 protein is CASSPDRVTYEQYF. CDR3 in DNA: TGTGCCAGCTCACCGGACAGGGTAACTTACGAGCAGTACTTC.

This clonotype was counted many times. This sequence joins TRBV6-1 and TRBJ1-6; no reliable D call. V was trimmed by 1 base and J by 7 bases, leaving 11 bases between them. The length of the CDR3 is 15 residues. Germline assignment: CDR1 MNHNS and CDR2 SASEGT. The CDR3 DNA is TGTGCCAGCAGTGAAGGGGCAGCTGAAAATTCACCCCTCCACTTT. It yields the protein CASSEGAAENSPLHF.

This clonotype was seen a handful of times. The chain joins TRBV5-1 to TRBJ2-1; TRBD2 agrees at 15 bases. Germline loops: CDR1 SGHRS, CDR2 YFSETQ. With V trimmed by 7 bases and J by 4 bases, 15 bases remained unmatched. This CDR3 spans 19 amino acids. CDR3 DNA: TGCGCCAGCGGCGCGCAAGGACTAGCGGGGGGGTCGGGGTACAATGAGCAGTTCTTC. Its translation: CASGAQGLAGGSGYNEQFF. Full variable domain (outside the CDR3, taken from reference TRBV5-1 and TRBJ2-1): KAGVTQTPRYLIKTRGQQVTLSCSPISGHRSVSWYQQTPGQGLQFLFEYFSETQRNKGNFPGRFSGRQFSNSRSEMNVSTLELGDSALYLCASGAQGLAGGSGYNEQFFGPGTRLTVL.

The V gene is TRBV9, the J gene TRBJ2-1, with 7 bases lining up with TRBD2. V shed 3 bases and J 0 bases; nucleotides not matched to a gene: 6. The CDR3 has 16 residues. Germline V lookup: CDR1 SGDLS, CDR2 YYNGEE. This CDR3 is CASSAEGGLSYNEQFF. The CDR3 DNA sequence: TGTGCCAGCAGCGCTGAGGGAGGGCTCTCCTACAATGAGCAGTTCTTC.

This clonotype was counted at least ten times. V usage is TRBV20-1 and J usage is TRBJ1-5, with D perhaps matching TRBD1 (5 bases). The CDR3 totals 15 residues. Germline CDR1 is DFQATT and CDR2 is SNEGSKA (reference sequence). V was shortened by 3 bases and J by 0 bases, with 12 bases between the two germline ends. The CDR3: CSASGGPDSNQPQHF. CDR3 bases: TGCAGTGCTAGTGGGGGACCCGATAGCAATCAGCCCCAGCATTTT.

This chain links TRBV2 with TRBJ1-5, with D possibly TRBD1 on 5 matching bases. V was cut by 6 bases and J by 9 bases, with 15 bases left in between. The CDR3 consists of 13 residues. In germline, CDR1 is SNHLY, CDR2 FYNNEI. The CDR3 region is CASRAEGYRPQHF. The CDR3 nucleotides read TGTGCCAGCAGGGCGGAGGGGTATAGGCCCCAGCATTTT.

Notes on this clonotype: A clone one base away is much larger, so this may be a read error. The chain carries TRBV3-1 and TRBJ2-7, with 11 bases fitting TRBD2. Germline loops: CDR1 LGHDT, CDR2 YNNKEL (reference sequence). V gave up 4 bases and J gave up 4 bases; unmatched junction bases: 9. This CDR3 is built from 16 residues. In DNA, the CDR3 is TGTGCCAGCAGCCCGGTTGTAGCGGGGGGGAGGTACGAGCAGTACTTC. This gives the protein CASSPVVAGGRYEQYF.

This clonotype was detected a few times. This chain connects TRBV5-6 to TRBJ2-1; 12 nucleotides align to TRBD2. V lost 0 bases to trimming and J lost 8 bases; unmatched junction nucleotides: 6. CDR3 length: 16 residues. CDR1 and CDR2 (germline): SGHDT, YYEEEE. The CDR3 loop is CASSLAGLAGSDEQFF. In DNA form, the CDR3 reads TGTGCCAGCAGCTTGGCCGGACTAGCGGGAAGCGATGAGCAGTTCTTC.

There are many counts of this clonotype. The rearrangement links TRBV12-3 or TRBV12-4 to TRBJ1-1, with a possible D match to TRBD1 (6 bases). The CDR3 extends over 14 amino acids. Trimming removed 5 bases from V and 7 bases from J, with 17 bases in between. CDR3: CASSQRTGKGEAFF. Written as DNA, the CDR3 is TGTGCCAGCAGTCAGCGCACAGGGAAGGGTGAAGCTTTCTTT.

This chain joins TRBV6-1 and TRBJ2-7; no reliable D call. The CDR3 extends over 13 amino acids. Deletions cut 5 bases from V and 2 bases from J, with 10 bases between. Germline-derived CDR1 and CDR2 are MNHNS and SASEGT. This chain's CDR3 is CASSLGITYEQYF. The CDR3 DNA reads TGTGCCAGCAGTTTGGGGATTACCTACGAGCAGTACTTC.

This clonotype was counted many times. The CDR3 here is CASSLLGGTRETQYF. CDR3 in DNA: TGCGCCAGCAGCCTCTTGGGGGGGACGAGAGAGACCCAGTACTTC. The rearrangement links TRBV5-1 to TRBJ2-5; TRBD2 matches 7 bases. The V gene end was trimmed by 4 bases and the J gene end by 4 bases; junction bases not matched to a gene: 10. Germline V gene lookup returns CDR1 SGHRS and CDR2 YFSETQ. The CDR3 runs 15 residues.

This clonotype was recorded many times. The chain recombines TRBV27 with TRBJ2-7, with 10 nucleotides matching TRBD1. Germline-derived CDR1 and CDR2 are MNHEY and SMNVEV (reference sequence). After removal of 1 base from V and 7 bases from J, the junction contained 13 bases not matched to a gene. CDR3 length: 17 residues. CDR3 bases: TGTGCCAGCAGTTTATACCCTCCGGGACAGGGGATGGGAGAGCAGTACTTC. Its translation is CASSLYPPGQGMGEQYF.

This clonotype was seen repeatedly, ten times or more. This chain links TRBV6-1 with TRBJ2-3, with 8 bases identical to TRBD2. V was pared by 6 bases and J by 2 bases, with 13 bases of the junction left unmatched. The CDR3 loop spans 17 amino acids. Germline CDR1 and CDR2: MNHNS and SASEGT. CDR3 sequence reads: CASSRGFSGSYTDTQYF. The CDR3 DNA is TGTGCCAGCAGCCGCGGCTTCAGCGGGAGCTACACAGATACGCAGTATTTT.

This clonotype was recorded many times. J is TRBJ1-2 and V is TRBV5-1, with 8 positions matching TRBD1. CDR1 SGHRS and CDR2 YFSETQ come from the germline V gene. The ends lost 4 bases at V and 8 bases at J; junction bases unmatched: 10. CDR3 length: 14 residues. Here the CDR3 DNA reads TGCGCCAGCAGCACTCAAGGACAGGGCCGGGGCTACACCTTC. Residues: CASSTQGQGRGYTF.

The CDR3 DNA reads as TGCGCCAGCAGCTTGGACGCGGGATACAATGAGCAGTTCTTC. It specifies CASSLDAGYNEQFF. This chain connects TRBV5-1 to TRBJ2-1, with D tentatively TRBD2 (6 bases). CDR3 length equals 14 residues. Trimming removed 0 bases from V and 4 bases from J, with 8 bases in between. The germline gives CDR1 SGHRS, CDR2 YFSETQ.

This clonotype occurred a few times. V gene TRBV19 combines with J gene TRBJ2-2, with D perhaps matching TRBD2 (6 bases). Germline CDR1 is LNHDA and CDR2 is SQIVND (reference sequence). CDR3 length equals 16 residues. V lost 5 bases, J lost 5 bases, and 18 bases lay in between. The chain's CDR3 is CASSALAFGGTGELFF. CDR3 coding DNA: TGTGCCAGTAGTGCGCTAGCGTTTGGGGGAACCGGGGAGCTGTTTTTT. Full variable domain (missing parts from reference TRBV19 and TRBJ2-2): DGGITQSPKYLFRKEGQNVTLSCEQNLNHDAMYWYRQDPGQGLRLIYYSQIVNDFQKGDIAEGYSVSREKKESFPLTVTSAQKNPTAFYLCASSALAFGGTGELFFGEGSRLTVL.

This clonotype occurred many times. In nucleotides, the CDR3 is TGTGCCAGCAGCCCGGGGGCCCTGAACACTGAAGCTTTCTTT. It is translated as CASSPGALNTEAFF. This chain joins TRBV9 and TRBJ1-1; a possible D gene is TRBD1 (6 bases). CDR1 is SGDLS, CDR2 YYNGEE, per germline. This CDR3 spans 14 amino acids. V gave up 4 bases and J gave up 0 bases, with 10 bases separating them.

In this sample, this clonotype turned up many times. The gene calls are TRBV5-1 and TRBJ2-3; the match to TRBD2 covers 10 bases. Germline values: CDR1 SGHRS, CDR2 YFSETQ. The junction had 5 bases not matched to a gene; V was cut back by 2 bases and J by 2 bases. The CDR3 covers 16 residues. The CDR3 reads CASSLKLAGDTDTQYF. CDR3 nucleotide sequence: TGCGCCAGCAGCTTAAAGCTAGCGGGGGACACAGATACGCAGTATTTT. The whole variable domain, remainder taken from reference TRBV5-1 and TRBJ2-3, is KAGVTQTPRYLIKTRGQQVTLSCSPISGHRSVSWYQQTPGQGLQFLFEYFSETQRNKGNFPGRFSGRQFSNSRSEMNVSTLELGDSALYLCASSLKLAGDTDTQYFGPGTRLTVL.

This clonotype has a count of ten or more. The chain couples TRBV28 to TRBJ2-7; TRBD2 agrees at 7 bases. The CDR3 contains 15 residues. Germline values: CDR1 MDHEN, CDR2 SYDVKM. J was trimmed by 0 bases and V by 6 bases; bases with no gene match: 8. CDR3 residues: CASRRKGEGSYEQYF. CDR3 DNA sequence: TGTGCCAGCAGACGTAAAGGGGAGGGCTCCTACGAGCAGTACTTC.

This clonotype was recorded a few times. The chain couples TRBV15 to TRBJ1-4, with D unresolved. This CDR3 contains 12 residues. Germline-derived CDR1 and CDR2 are LNHNV and YYDKDF (reference sequence). Trimming left V 6 bases short and J 8 bases short, with 10 bases between. The CDR3 loop reads CATRGRGEKLFF. The DNA of the CDR3 is TGTGCCACCAGAGGGAGAGGGGAAAAACTGTTTTTT.

This clonotype was seen many times. The CDR3 sequence: CASSSKTGTNTGELFF. In DNA form, the CDR3 reads TGCGCCAGCAGCTCAAAGACAGGGACGAACACCGGGGAGCTGTTTTTT. The chain recombines TRBV5-1 with TRBJ2-2; 7 bases match TRBD1. This CDR3 comprises 16 residues. CDR1 and CDR2 from the germline V gene are SGHRS and YFSETQ. The J segment lost 0 bases and the V segment lost 3 bases, leaving 5 bases of the junction unmatched.

This clonotype was counted ten times or more. The chain employs TRBV20-1 and TRBJ2-5; the match to TRBD1 covers 11 bases. Germline loops: CDR1 DFQATT, CDR2 SNEGSKA (reference sequence). The V and J ends lost 1 base and 2 bases, in that order; junction bases with no gene match: 12. This CDR3 contains 18 residues. The CDR3 DNA sequence: TGCAGTGCTAGAGGAGTTGACGGGGACAGGGGGGAGCAAGAGACCCAGTACTTC. This codes for CSARGVDGDRGEQETQYF.

This clonotype was seen repeatedly, ten times or more. The chain links TRBV6-1 to TRBJ2-7; 7 bases line up with TRBD2. After removal of 8 bases from V and 4 bases from J, the junction contained 11 bases not matched to a gene. Germline V gene data show CDR1 as MNHNS and CDR2 as SASEGT. CDR3 length equals 14 residues. This chain's CDR3 is CASRAGLAAYEQYF. As DNA, the CDR3 is TGTGCCAGCCGGGCGGGGCTAGCGGCGTACGAGCAGTACTTC.

This clonotype was seen many times. The chain joins TRBV24-1 to TRBJ2-6, with D maybe TRBD1 (5 bases). V lost 4 bases and J lost 1, with 10 bases in between. This CDR3 spans 16 amino acids. The germline V gene has CDR1 KGHDR and CDR2 SFDVKD. The CDR3 spells CATSDSRASGANVLTF. DNA for the CDR3: TGTGCCACCAGTGACTCCAGGGCTTCTGGGGCCAACGTCCTGACTTTC.

This clonotype was observed at least ten times. The V gene is TRBV10-1, the J gene TRBJ2-3, with TRBD2 matching 11 bases. The CDR3 runs to 17 residues. The germline V gene encodes CDR1 WNHNN and CDR2 SYGVQD (reference sequence). Trimming at V came to 4 bases and at J to 0 bases, leaving 6 bases not matched to a gene. CDR3 protein: CASSGLAGRSSTDTQYF. DNA of the CDR3: TGCGCCAGCAGTGGACTAGCGGGAAGATCTAGCACAGATACGCAGTATTTT.